The clone carrying this T cell receptor (beta chain) was observed a single time. What it binds is unknown. The CDR3 sequence is 14 residues long. The germline V gene has CDR1 SQVTM and CDR2 ANQGSEA. The V end was cut by 4 bases, the J end by 0 bases, with 12 bases between. Only in-frame clones appear in the TCRdb table, and some are missing; sequencing was by immunoSEQ multiplex PCR. The sample records 65,000 to 90,000 clones, about 85% being singletons. This entry is derived from a study of OX40 agonist ivuxolimab in advanced cancers. As for the study in general: Ivuxolimab, which is an agonistic anti-OX40 (CD134) antibody, was administered to the patients.

Study-level points and caveats: Among the lowest peripheral clonal expansion occurred in 0.1-3.0 mg/kg partial responders. Expanded clones were, on average, more numerous among CD8+ T cells than CD4+.

Here the sequenced sample was CD4+ or CD8+ T cells sorted from blood, taken in a trial of the OX40 agonist ivuxolimab. V usage is TRBV29-1 and J usage is TRBJ1-1, with D unclear. The clonotype originates from an adult with an advanced solid tumor such as melanoma, head and neck, liver or kidney cancer. The CDR3, as DNA: TGCAGCGTTGCCACCCCGGGCATGAACACTGAAGCTTTCTTT. This encodes CSVATPGMNTEAFF.